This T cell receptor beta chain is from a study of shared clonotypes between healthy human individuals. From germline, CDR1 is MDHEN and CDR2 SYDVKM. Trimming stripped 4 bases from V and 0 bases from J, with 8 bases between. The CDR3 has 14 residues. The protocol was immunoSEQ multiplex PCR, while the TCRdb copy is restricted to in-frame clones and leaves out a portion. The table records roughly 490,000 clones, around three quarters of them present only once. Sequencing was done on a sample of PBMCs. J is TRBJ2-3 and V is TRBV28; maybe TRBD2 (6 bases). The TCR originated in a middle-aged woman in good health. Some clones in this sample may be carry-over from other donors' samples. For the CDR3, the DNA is TGTGCCAGCAGTTGGGCGGGGAGCACAGATACGCAGTATTTT. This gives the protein CASSWAGSTDTQYF.